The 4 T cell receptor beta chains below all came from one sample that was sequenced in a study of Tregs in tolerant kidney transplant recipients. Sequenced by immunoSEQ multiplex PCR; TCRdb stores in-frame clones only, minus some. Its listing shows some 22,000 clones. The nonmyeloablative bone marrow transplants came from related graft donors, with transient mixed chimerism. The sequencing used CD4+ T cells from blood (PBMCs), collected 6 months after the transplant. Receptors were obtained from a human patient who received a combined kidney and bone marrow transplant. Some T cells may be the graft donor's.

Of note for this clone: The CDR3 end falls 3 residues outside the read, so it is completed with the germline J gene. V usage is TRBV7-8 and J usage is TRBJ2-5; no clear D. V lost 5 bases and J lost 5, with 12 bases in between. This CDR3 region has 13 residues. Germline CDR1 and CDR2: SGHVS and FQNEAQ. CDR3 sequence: CASSRNIGETQYF. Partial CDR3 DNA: TGTGCCAGCAGCCGAAACATAGGGGAGACC. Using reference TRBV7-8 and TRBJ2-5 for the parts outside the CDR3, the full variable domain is GAGVSQSPRYKVAKRGQDVALRCDPISGHVSLFWYQQALGQGPEFLTYFQNEAQLDKSGLPSDRFFAERPEGSVSTLKIQRTQQEDSAVYLCASSRNIGETQYFGPGTRLLVL.

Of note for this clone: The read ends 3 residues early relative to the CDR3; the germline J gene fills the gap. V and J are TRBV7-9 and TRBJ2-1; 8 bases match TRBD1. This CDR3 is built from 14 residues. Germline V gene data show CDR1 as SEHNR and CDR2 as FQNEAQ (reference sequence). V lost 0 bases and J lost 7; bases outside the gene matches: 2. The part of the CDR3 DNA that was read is TGTGCCAGCAGCTTAGCCTACAGGGGGAATGAG. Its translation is CASSLAYRGNE. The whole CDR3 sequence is CASSLAYRGNEQFF.

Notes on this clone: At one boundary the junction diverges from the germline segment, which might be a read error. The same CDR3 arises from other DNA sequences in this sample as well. CDR3 in amino acids: CASRERQGRGYTF. The CDR3 bases that were read are TGCGCCAGCAGGGAAAGACAGGGTAGAGGC. The chain joins TRBV6-1 to TRBJ1-2, with 7 bases lining up with TRBD1. The read is 3 residues too short to cover the CDR3 end, so that end is filled in from the germline J gene. Germline V gene lookup returns CDR1 MNHNS and CDR2 SASEGT. This CDR3 has 13 amino acids.

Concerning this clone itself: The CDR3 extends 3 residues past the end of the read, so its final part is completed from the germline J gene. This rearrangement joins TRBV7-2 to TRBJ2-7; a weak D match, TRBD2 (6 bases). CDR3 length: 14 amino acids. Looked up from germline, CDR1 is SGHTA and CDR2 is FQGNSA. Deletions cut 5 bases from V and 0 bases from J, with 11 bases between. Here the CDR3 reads CASSPPSVSYEQYF. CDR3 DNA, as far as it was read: TGTGCCAGCAGCCCCCCTAGCGTCTCCTACGAG.